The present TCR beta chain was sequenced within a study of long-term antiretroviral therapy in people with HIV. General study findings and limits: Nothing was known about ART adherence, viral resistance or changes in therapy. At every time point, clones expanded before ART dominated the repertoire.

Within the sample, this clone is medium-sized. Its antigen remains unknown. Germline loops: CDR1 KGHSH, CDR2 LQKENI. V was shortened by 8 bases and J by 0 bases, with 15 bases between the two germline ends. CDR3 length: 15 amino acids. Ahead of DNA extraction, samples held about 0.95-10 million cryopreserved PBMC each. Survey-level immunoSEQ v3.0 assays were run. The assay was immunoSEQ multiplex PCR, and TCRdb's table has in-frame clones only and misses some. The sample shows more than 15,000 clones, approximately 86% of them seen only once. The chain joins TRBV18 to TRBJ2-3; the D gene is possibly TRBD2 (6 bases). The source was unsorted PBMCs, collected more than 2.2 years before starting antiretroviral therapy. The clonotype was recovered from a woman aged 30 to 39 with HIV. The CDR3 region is CASGGSEGSTDTQYF. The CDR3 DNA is TGTGCCAGCGGGGGGTCCGAGGGGAGCACAGATACGCAGTATTTT.